This TCR beta chain was identified during a study of beta chain features in type 1 diabetes. CD4+ cells of the naive, central memory, regulatory and stem cell-like memory types were sorted via CD45RO/CCR7/CD25/CD127/CD95/CD27. The germline V gene encodes CDR1 SGHTA and CDR2 FQGNSA. The V and J ends lost 0 bases and 3 bases respectively, with 6 bases between them. The CDR3 loop spans 13 amino acids. cDNA synthesis used the whole RNA isolate, giving expressed TCRB sequences. This table comes from immunoSEQ multiplex PCR, and its TCRdb copy is limited to in-frame clones, with some not included. The sample lists hundreds of thousands of clones; about an eighth were seen once. Study-wide results and limits: For Type 1 diabetes patients, all four CD4+ subsets carried TCRB CDR3s that were moderately but significantly shorter.

Details on this clone: Its cognate antigen is unknown.

The rearrangement uses TRBV7-2 and TRBJ2-7; weak D call: TRBD1 (6 bases). The receptor comes from a man aged 18 to 35 with type 1 diabetes. Material: naive CD4+ T cells from blood. CDR3 DNA sequence: TGTGCCAGCAGCTTAGCGGACAGCTACGAGCAGTACTTC. It codes for CASSLADSYEQYF.